The sequence of this T cell receptor (beta chain) was determined in a study of blood T cell repertoires in COVID-19. This clone was observed a few times. Measured with immunoSEQ multiplex PCR; TCRdb has only the in-frame clones, and not every one. Here the sample spans 150,000 to 180,000 clones, approximately 83% being singletons. This clonotype was obtained from a woman aged 55-69 years with COVID-19, enrolled during active disease. Specimen: peripheral blood.

The CDR3 loop is CASSLASSGGYTDTQYF. The CDR3 DNA sequence: TGTGCCAGCAGCTTAGCGTCTAGCGGGGGGTATACAGATACGCAGTATTTT. V usage is TRBV7-8 and J usage is TRBJ2-3, with 11 positions matching TRBD2. J lost 3 bases, V lost 0 bases, and 5 bases had no gene match. CDR1 and CDR2 (germline): SGHVS, FQNEAQ. The CDR3 loop spans 17 amino acids.